The following is a T cell receptor beta chain sequence with its context. These data come from a study of blood T cell repertoires in COVID-19. Study-level background: COVID-19 samples, acute and convalescent, were from the United States, Italy and Spain. PBMCs, B-cell-depleted T cells, or T cells provided the cDNA or gDNA that made up the material.

Under the authors' procedure: Amplifying reference gene primers gave estimates of nucleated cell counts. The table came from immunoSEQ multiplex PCR; TCRdb's copy has only in-frame clones and leaves some out. The V and J calls and the clone size are those of that table, but D and trimming were determined from the DNA. The profile covers some 41,000 clones, with 85% to 95% appearing a single time and around 5% taken by the ten largest. V shed 5 bases and J 5 bases; nucleotides not matched to a gene: 8. Germline CDR1 is SGHTA and CDR2 is FQGNSA. The CDR3 extends over 16 amino acids. This TCR derives from a human donor in a cohort sampled during active COVID-19. The source material was peripheral blood. V usage is TRBV7-2 and J usage is TRBJ2-5; 13 nucleotides match TRBD2. This CDR3 is CASSRTSGRVGETQYF. As DNA, the CDR3 is TGTGCCAGCAGCCGGACTAGCGGGAGAGTCGGGGAGACCCAGTACTTC.